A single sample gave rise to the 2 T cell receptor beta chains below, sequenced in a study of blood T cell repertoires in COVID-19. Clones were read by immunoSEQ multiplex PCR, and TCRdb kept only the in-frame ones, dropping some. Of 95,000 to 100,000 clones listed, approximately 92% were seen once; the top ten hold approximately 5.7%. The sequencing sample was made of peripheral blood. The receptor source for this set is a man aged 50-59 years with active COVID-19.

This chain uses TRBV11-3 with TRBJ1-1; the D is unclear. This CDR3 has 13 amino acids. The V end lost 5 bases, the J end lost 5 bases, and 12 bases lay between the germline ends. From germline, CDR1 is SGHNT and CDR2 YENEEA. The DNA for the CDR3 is TGTGCCAGCAGCGAAACATTCGTTACTGAAGCTTTCTTT. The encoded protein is CASSETFVTEAFF.

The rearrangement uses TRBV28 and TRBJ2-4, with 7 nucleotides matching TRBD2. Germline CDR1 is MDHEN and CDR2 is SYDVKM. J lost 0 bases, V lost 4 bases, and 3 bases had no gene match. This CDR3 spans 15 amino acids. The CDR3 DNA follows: TGTGCCAGCAGTTCAGCGGGAATAGCCAAAAACATTCAGTACTTC. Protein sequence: CASSSAGIAKNIQYF.